The source of this TCR beta chain is a study of blood T cell repertoires in COVID-19. Looking at the study overall: Samples of COVID-19 (acute and convalescent) were obtained from the United States, Italy and Spain. PBMCs, B-cell-depleted T cells, or T cells were the source of the cDNA or gDNA that made up the material.

Trimming stripped 4 bases from V and 4 bases from J, with 20 bases between. The germline gives CDR1 SGHNT, CDR2 YYREEE (reference sequence). This CDR3 region has 16 residues. Study processing details: Researchers report that nucleated cell counts were estimated from reference gene primer amplification. Sequencing used immunoSEQ multiplex PCR; TCRdb keeps in-frame clones, though not all of them. V and J calls and clone size are copied from that table; D and trimming were computed from the DNA. The sample has more than 100,000 clones; around nine tenths are singletons. The rearrangement uses TRBV5-4 and TRBJ1-2; D is ambiguous. Sequenced material: peripheral blood. This clonotype originated in a woman between 45 and 65 years old with active or convalescent COVID-19. CDR3 bases: TGTGCCAGCAGCCTCGCTGGAGTTGGAGGAGGCTATGGCTACACCTTC. Amino acid sequence: CASSLAGVGGGYGYTF.